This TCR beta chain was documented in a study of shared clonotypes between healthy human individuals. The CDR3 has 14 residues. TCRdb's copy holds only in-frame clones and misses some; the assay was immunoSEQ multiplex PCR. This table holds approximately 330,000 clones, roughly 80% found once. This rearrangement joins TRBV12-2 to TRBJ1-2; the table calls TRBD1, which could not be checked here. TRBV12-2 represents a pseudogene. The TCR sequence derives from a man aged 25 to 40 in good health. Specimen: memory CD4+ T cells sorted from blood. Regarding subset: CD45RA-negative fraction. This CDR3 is CASRLAGTDYGYTF. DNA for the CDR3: TGTGCAAGTCGCTTAGCGGGGACAGACTATGGCTACACCTTC.